Listed here are 29 T cell receptor beta chains from one sample, sequenced in a study of blood T cell repertoires in COVID-19. TCRdb keeps only in-frame clones here, not all; method: immunoSEQ multiplex PCR. The sample carries over 85,000 clones, around 87% recorded once. Sample: peripheral blood. Receptors were obtained from a woman of 80 years or more with acute or convalescent COVID-19.

This chain uses TRBV18 with TRBJ2-1; D is unclear. In germline, CDR1 is KGHSH, CDR2 LQKENI. The CDR3 loop spans 18 amino acids. V was clipped by 2 bases and J by 4 bases, with 21 bases between them. This CDR3 is CASSPNLLTAGLYNEQFF. The CDR3 region has the DNA TGTGCCAGCTCACCAAACTTATTAACAGCCGGATTATACAATGAGCAGTTCTTC.

Only a few counts were recorded for this clone. The chain joins TRBV7-2 to TRBJ1-1; 7 nucleotides line up with TRBD1. Germline values: CDR1 SGHTA, CDR2 FQGNSA. The CDR3 has 14 amino acids. J was trimmed by 4 bases and V by 6 bases; bases with no gene match: 8. CDR3 protein: CASSRRQGLTEAFF. In nucleotides, the CDR3 is TGTGCCAGCAGTCGCAGACAGGGCCTCACTGAAGCTTTCTTT.

This clone was picked up one time. The genes are TRBV19 and TRBJ2-2; D is uncertain. With 5 bases removed from V and 3 bases from J, the gap between germline ends came to 13 bases. This CDR3 has 15 amino acids. Germline loops: CDR1 LNHDA, CDR2 SQIVND (reference sequence). The CDR3 region has the DNA TGTGCCAGTAGTGTATTCGTTGTTGACACCGGGGAGCTGTTTTTT. It is translated as CASSVFVVDTGELFF.

The rearrangement joins TRBV5-1 to TRBJ2-5; the D gene is possibly TRBD2 (6 bases). The CDR3 covers 15 residues. Germline V CDR1 and CDR2: SGHRS, YFSETQ. Trimming shortened V by 0 bases and J by 5 bases, and 14 bases separated the two germline ends. CDR3 loop: CASSLAGDLGETQYF. CDR3 bases: TGCGCCAGCAGCTTGGCCGGGGACTTGGGGGAGACCCAGTACTTC.

V is TRBV7-2 and J is TRBJ2-1; 8 bases align to TRBD2. This CDR3 is built from 15 residues. Germline V gives CDR1 SGHTA, CDR2 FQGNSA. With V trimmed by 1 base and J by 10 bases, 9 bases remained unmatched. The CDR3 reads CASSLDPAGAVEQFF. CDR3 DNA: TGTGCCAGCAGCTTAGACCCAGCGGGAGCTGTAGAGCAGTTCTTC.

The chain has TRBV6-6 and TRBJ1-3, with D uncertain. The V gene lost 5 bases and the J gene lost 9 bases, with 23 bases spanning the gap. There are 16 residues in the CDR3. Germline loops: CDR1 MNHNY, CDR2 SVGAGI (reference sequence). The CDR3 reads CASSRRTGPTGGTIYF. CDR3 nucleotides: TGTGCCAGCAGTCGACGGACCGGTCCGACGGGAGGCACCATATATTTT.

The chain employs TRBV19 and TRBJ1-2; D unresolved. This CDR3 has 12 amino acids. V gave up 4 bases and J gave up 4 bases, with 7 bases separating them. Germline V gene sequence: CDR1 LNHDA, CDR2 SQIVND (reference sequence). CDR3 loop: CASSRSVYGYTF. CDR3 in DNA: TGTGCCAGTAGTAGGTCAGTCTATGGCTACACCTTC.

This chain links TRBV7-2 with TRBJ1-2; 7 bases match TRBD1. CDR1 SGHTA and CDR2 FQGNSA come from the germline V gene. J gave up 3 bases and V 5 bases, and 6 bases lay outside the gene matches. This CDR3 comprises 14 residues. DNA for the CDR3: TGTGCCAGCAGCCCAAGGACAGGCGACTATGGCTACACCTTC. Its protein product is CASSPRTGDYGYTF. The full variable domain, its missing parts supplied by reference TRBV7-2 and TRBJ1-2, is GAGVSQSPSNKVTEKGKDVELRCDPISGHTALYWYRQSLGQGLEFLIYFQGNSAPDKSGLPSDRFSAERTGGSVSTLTIQRTQQEDSAVYLCASSPRTGDYGYTFGSGTRLTVV.

This chain joins TRBV7-2 and TRBJ1-1, with D tentatively TRBD1 (5 bases). The CDR3 consists of 14 residues. V was pared by 6 bases and J by 3 bases, with 14 bases between. Germline V gives CDR1 SGHTA, CDR2 FQGNSA. The CDR3 DNA follows: TGTGCCAGCAGTCCGACGGGAGGGGACACTGAAGCTTTCTTT. Protein sequence: CASSPTGGDTEAFF.

This clone was found once. This sequence joins TRBV2 and TRBJ1-5; 8 bases agree with TRBD1. Trimming took 6 bases from V and 4 from J; bases not matched to a gene: 8. There are 15 residues in the CDR3. Germline CDR1 SNHLY, CDR2 FYNNEI. CDR3 sequence: CASRTTGGGNQPQHF. The CDR3 DNA follows: TGTGCCAGCAGAACCACAGGGGGAGGAAATCAGCCCCAGCATTTT. Full variable domain (rest looked up from reference TRBV2 and TRBJ1-5): EPEVTQTPSHQVTQMGQEVILRCVPISNHLYFYWYRQILGQKVEFLVSFYNNEISEKSEIFDDQFSVERPDGSNFTLKIRSTKLEDSAMYFCASRTTGGGNQPQHFGDGTRLSIL.

This clone has only one observation. The chain carries TRBV9 and TRBJ2-1; 8 nucleotides align to TRBD2. Germline lookup yields CDR1 SGDLS and CDR2 YYNGEE. Trimming cost V 4 bases and J 12 bases; bases outside gene matches: 18. CDR3 length: 16 residues. CDR3 sequence (DNA): TGTGCCAGCAGCCCGTCTCTTGGGACTAGTCGAGTGGCGCAGTTCTTC. Residues: CASSPSLGTSRVAQFF.

The chain has TRBV2 and TRBJ1-5; D unclear. The CDR3 runs 12 residues. V was trimmed by 1 base and J by 7 bases, leaving 5 bases between them. Looked up from germline, CDR1 is SNHLY and CDR2 is FYNNEI. CDR3 region: CASSEGQQPQHF. CDR3 DNA sequence: TGTGCCAGCAGTGAAGGGCAACAGCCCCAGCATTTT.

This clone has just one count. The chain uses TRBV24-1 and TRBJ2-1; 7 bases line up with TRBD1. Germline V lookup: CDR1 KGHDR, CDR2 SFDVKD. This CDR3 is 15 amino acids long. Losses at the gene ends were 4 bases for V and 5 bases for J; bases not matched to a gene: 7. CDR3 sequence (DNA): TGTGCCACCAGTGACCCCGGGACAGCTGACAATGAGCAGTTCTTC. Translation: CATSDPGTADNEQFF.

The genes are TRBV6-2 or TRBV6-3 and TRBJ1-2; TRBD1 aligns across 7 bases. The CDR3 spans 13 residues. Germline CDR1 is MNHEY and CDR2 is SVGEGT. The V gene end was trimmed by 6 bases and the J gene end by 11 bases; junction bases not matched to a gene: 12. This chain's CDR3 is CASSQGQPQRYTF. The CDR3, as DNA: TGTGCCAGCAGCCAGGGACAGCCCCAGCGATACACCTTC.

This clone showed up just once. Other DNA sequences from this sample encode an identical CDR3 as well. The rearrangement links TRBV6-5 to TRBJ2-7; possibly TRBD2 for D (6 bases). Trimming shortened V by 6 bases and J by 2 bases, and 11 bases separated the two germline ends. The CDR3 spans 13 residues. Germline V lookup: CDR1 MNHEY, CDR2 SVGAGI. As DNA, the CDR3 is TGTGCCAGCAGAAGGGGCGGGGCCTACGAGCAGTACTTC. Translating it yields CASRRGGAYEQYF.

This chain links TRBV7-9 with TRBJ2-3; a weak D match, TRBD2 (5 bases). V was trimmed by 2 bases and J by 4 bases, leaving 10 bases between them. This CDR3 region has 14 residues. CDR1 is SEHNR, CDR2 FQNEAQ, per germline (reference sequence). CDR3 bases: TGTGCCAGCAGCTTAATAGAGGGAGCAGATACGCAGTATTTT. Translated: CASSLIEGADTQYF.

The gene calls are TRBV4-1 and TRBJ2-2; 15 bases match TRBD2. Germline-derived CDR1 and CDR2 are MGHRA and YSYEKL. V shed 3 bases and J 1 base; nucleotides not matched to a gene: 12. The CDR3 has 21 amino acids. CDR3 sequence (DNA): TGCGCCAGCAGCCAGGGGATTGGACTAGCGGGGGGGCTACAGAACACCGGGGAGCTGTTTTTT. Protein: CASSQGIGLAGGLQNTGELFF.

This chain connects TRBV7-3 to TRBJ1-2; 8 positions agree with TRBD1. The CDR3 is 15 residues long. Germline V gene data show CDR1 as SGHTA and CDR2 as FQGTGA. Losses at the gene ends were 2 bases for V and 4 bases for J; bases not matched to a gene: 6. CDR3 residues: CASSLSGGVAYGYTF. As DNA, the CDR3 is TGTGCCAGCAGCTTATCAGGGGGCGTTGCCTATGGCTACACCTTC.

This clone was seen a single time. The chain recombines TRBV27 with TRBJ2-7; TRBD2 matches at 8 bases. The V gene end was trimmed by 6 bases and the J gene end by 6 bases; junction bases not matched to a gene: 19. Germline V lookup: CDR1 MNHEY, CDR2 SMNVEV (reference sequence). This CDR3 is built from 17 residues. The CDR3 sequence: CASRTLKQGLGRGEQYF. The CDR3 nucleotides read TGTGCCAGCAGAACGCTCAAACAGGGACTAGGGAGAGGCGAGCAGTACTTC.

The V gene is TRBV12-3 or TRBV12-4, the J gene TRBJ1-1; D is perhaps TRBD1 (6 bases). V was shortened by 1 base and J by 11 bases, with 8 bases between the two germline ends. The CDR3 extends over 11 amino acids. CDR3 protein: CASSLDRAAFF. CDR3 DNA sequence: TGTGCCAGCAGTTTAGACAGGGCCGCTTTCTTT.

The chain links TRBV5-1 to TRBJ2-2, with D unclear. This CDR3 has 13 amino acids. The V end was cut by 4 bases, the J end by 7 bases, with 11 bases between. Germline CDR1 SGHRS, CDR2 YFSETQ. The CDR3 region has the DNA TGCGCCAGCAGCCCCAACTTCGGCGGGGAGCTGTTTTTT. Protein product: CASSPNFGGELFF.

The chain uses TRBV6-5 and TRBJ1-5; possibly TRBD1 for D (6 bases). The CDR3 consists of 12 residues. The V end was cut by 8 bases, the J end by 9 bases, with 14 bases between. Germline V lookup: CDR1 MNHEY, CDR2 SVGAGI. This CDR3 is CASGAQGGPQHF. As DNA, the CDR3 is TGTGCCAGCGGAGCACAGGGTGGGCCCCAGCATTTT.

This clone was seen only once. The rearrangement uses TRBV5-6 and TRBJ2-5; TRBD1 matches 10 bases. The CDR3 has 16 amino acids. Trimming took 4 bases from V and 5 from J; bases not matched to a gene: 11. In germline, CDR1 is SGHDT, CDR2 YYEEEE. As DNA, the CDR3 is TGTGCCAGCAGCGGGAGGACAGGGGGGTCCGGGGAGACCCAGTACTTC. This encodes CASSGRTGGSGETQYF.

CDR3 coding DNA: TGTGCCAGCAGCTCTCATGACAGCTCCTACAATGAGCAGTTCTTC. It translates to CASSSHDSSYNEQFF. This chain joins TRBV5-4 and TRBJ2-1, with a possible D match to TRBD1 (5 bases). The CDR3 has 15 amino acids. The V end was cut by 3 bases, the J end by 0 bases, with 10 bases between. CDR1 and CDR2 from the germline V gene are SGHNT and YYREEE (reference sequence).

The chain couples TRBV6-1 to TRBJ1-5; D possibly corresponds to TRBD1 (6 bases). Germline V CDR1 and CDR2: MNHNS, SASEGT. The CDR3 totals 15 residues. Between the trimmed V and J ends, which lost 3 bases and 6 bases, there was a span of 15 bases. The CDR3 loop is CASSESPGVGQPQHF. For the CDR3, the DNA is TGTGCCAGCAGTGAGTCTCCAGGGGTCGGTCAGCCCCAGCATTTT.

The gene calls are TRBV12-5 and TRBJ2-2; unclear D gene. V dropped 2 bases and J dropped 8 bases, with 6 bases sitting between them. The V gene's germline CDR1 is LGHNT and CDR2 FRNRAP. The CDR3 is made up of 12 amino acids. The CDR3 region is CASGLNRGELFF. The CDR3 nucleotides are TGTGCTAGTGGTTTGAACCGGGGGGAGCTGTTTTTT.

In this sample, this clone turned up once. V and J are TRBV18 and TRBJ2-7; 7 nucleotides line up with TRBD1. Unmatched junction bases numbered 5, after V lost 3 bases and J lost 0 bases. The CDR3 loop spans 15 amino acids. In germline, CDR1 is KGHSH, CDR2 LQKENI. CDR3 region: CASSPTGKGSYEQYF. DNA of the CDR3: TGTGCCAGCTCACCGACAGGGAAGGGCTCCTACGAGCAGTACTTC.

This clone was counted only a few times. This chain links TRBV19 with TRBJ2-1; 9 nucleotides match TRBD1. The CDR3 is 16 amino acids. V dropped 5 bases and J dropped 4; count of bases not matched to a gene: 9. Per the germline V gene, CDR1 is LNHDA and CDR2 is SQIVND (reference sequence). CDR3 in DNA: TGTGCCAGTAGTTTAGTTACGACAGGGGGGTACAATGAGCAGTTCTTC. Translated: CASSLVTTGGYNEQFF.

There are a few counts of this clone. The rearrangement links TRBV5-6 to TRBJ1-2; TRBD1 might be the D (5 bases). Looked up from germline, CDR1 is SGHDT and CDR2 is YYEEEE. The germline V and J ends were trimmed by 0 bases and 8 bases, with 20 bases remaining between them. The CDR3 extends over 16 amino acids. The CDR3 nucleotides read TGTGCCAGCAGCTTGGTGGTAGGCGGGGGGTTCTCCGGCTACACCTTC. This codes for CASSLVVGGGFSGYTF.